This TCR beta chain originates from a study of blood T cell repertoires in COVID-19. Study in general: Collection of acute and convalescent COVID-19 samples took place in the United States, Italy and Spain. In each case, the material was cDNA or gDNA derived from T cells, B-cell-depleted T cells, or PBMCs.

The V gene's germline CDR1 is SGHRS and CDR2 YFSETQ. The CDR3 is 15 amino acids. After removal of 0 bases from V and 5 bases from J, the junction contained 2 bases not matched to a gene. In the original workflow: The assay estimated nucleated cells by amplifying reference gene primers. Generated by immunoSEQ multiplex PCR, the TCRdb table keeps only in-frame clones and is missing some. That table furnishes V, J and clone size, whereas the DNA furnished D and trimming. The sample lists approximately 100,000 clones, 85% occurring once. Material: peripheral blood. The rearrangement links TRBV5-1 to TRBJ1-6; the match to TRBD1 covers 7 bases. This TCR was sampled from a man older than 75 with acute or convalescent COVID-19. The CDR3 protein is CASSLGDRNNSPLHF. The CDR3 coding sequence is TGCGCCAGCAGCTTGGGGGACAGAAATAATTCACCCCTCCACTTT.